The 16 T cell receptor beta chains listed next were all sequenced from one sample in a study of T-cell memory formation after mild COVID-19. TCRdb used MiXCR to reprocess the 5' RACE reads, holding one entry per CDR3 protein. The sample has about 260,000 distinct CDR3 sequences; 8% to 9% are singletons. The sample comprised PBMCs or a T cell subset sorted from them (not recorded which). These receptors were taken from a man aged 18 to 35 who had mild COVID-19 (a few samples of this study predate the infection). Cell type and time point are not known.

The CDR3: CASGHRANTEAFF. CDR3 sequence (DNA): TGTGCCAGCGGGCACAGGGCGAACACTGAAGCTTTCTTT. The J gene is TRBJ1-1, the V gene TRBV6-5; tentative D call: TRBD1 (6 bases). This CDR3 region has 13 residues. The germline V and J ends were trimmed by 8 bases and 1 base, with 11 bases remaining between them. Germline-derived CDR1 and CDR2 are MNHEY and SVGAGI.

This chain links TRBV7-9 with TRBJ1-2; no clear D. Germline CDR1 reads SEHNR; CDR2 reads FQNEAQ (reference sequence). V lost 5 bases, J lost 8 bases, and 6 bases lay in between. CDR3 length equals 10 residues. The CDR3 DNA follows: TGTGCCAGCAGCGGCCGGGGCTACACCTTC. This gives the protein CASSGRGYTF.

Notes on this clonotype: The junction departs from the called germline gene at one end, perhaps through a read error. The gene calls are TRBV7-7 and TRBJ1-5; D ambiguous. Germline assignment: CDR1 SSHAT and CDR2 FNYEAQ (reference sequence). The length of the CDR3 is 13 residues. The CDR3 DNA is TGTGCTAGCAGCCCCGGGTACGATCAGCCCCAGCATTTT. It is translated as CASSPGYDQPQHF.

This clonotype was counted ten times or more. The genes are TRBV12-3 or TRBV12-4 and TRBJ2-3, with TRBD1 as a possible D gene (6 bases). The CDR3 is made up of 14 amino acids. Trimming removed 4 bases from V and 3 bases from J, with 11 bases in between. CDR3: CASSSTGRTDTQYF. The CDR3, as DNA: TGTGCCAGCAGTTCTACAGGGCGGACAGATACGCAGTATTTT.

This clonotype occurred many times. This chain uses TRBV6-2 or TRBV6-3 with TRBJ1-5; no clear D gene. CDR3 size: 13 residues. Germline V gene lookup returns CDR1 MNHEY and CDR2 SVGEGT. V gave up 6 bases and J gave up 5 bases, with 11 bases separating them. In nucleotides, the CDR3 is TGTGCCAGCAGCGCGACTACCTATCAGCCCCAGCATTTT. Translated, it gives CASSATTYQPQHF.

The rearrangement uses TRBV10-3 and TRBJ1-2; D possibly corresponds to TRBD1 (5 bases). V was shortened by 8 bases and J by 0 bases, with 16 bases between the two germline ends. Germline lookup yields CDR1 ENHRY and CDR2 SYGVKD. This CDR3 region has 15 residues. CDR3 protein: CAIGSRDATNYGYTF. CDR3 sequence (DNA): TGTGCCATCGGGAGCAGGGACGCAACTAACTATGGCTACACCTTC.

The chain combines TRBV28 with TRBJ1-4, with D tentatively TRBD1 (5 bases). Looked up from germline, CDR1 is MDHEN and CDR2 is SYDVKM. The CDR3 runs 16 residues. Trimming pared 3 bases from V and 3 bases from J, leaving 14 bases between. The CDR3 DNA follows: TGTGCCAGCAGTTTCCTTGGGGCTTTGGCTAATGAAAAACTGTTTTTT. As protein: CASSFLGALANEKLFF.

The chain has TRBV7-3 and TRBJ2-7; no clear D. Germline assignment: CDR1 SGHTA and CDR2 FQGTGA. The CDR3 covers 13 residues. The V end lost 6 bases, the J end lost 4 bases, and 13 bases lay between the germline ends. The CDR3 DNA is TGTGCCAGCAGATACCAGAGAACTTACGAGCAGTACTTC. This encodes CASRYQRTYEQYF.

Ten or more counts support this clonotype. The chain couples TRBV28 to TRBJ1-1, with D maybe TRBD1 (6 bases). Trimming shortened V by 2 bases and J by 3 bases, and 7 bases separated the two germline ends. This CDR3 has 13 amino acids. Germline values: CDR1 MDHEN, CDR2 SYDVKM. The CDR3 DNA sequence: TGTGCCAGCAGTTTAGCAGGGGACACTGAAGCTTTCTTT. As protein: CASSLAGDTEAFF.

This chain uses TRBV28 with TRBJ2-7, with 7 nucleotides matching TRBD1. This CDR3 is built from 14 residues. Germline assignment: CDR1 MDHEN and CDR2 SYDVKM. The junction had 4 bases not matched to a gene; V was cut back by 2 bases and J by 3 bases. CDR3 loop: CASSLLAGGYEQYV. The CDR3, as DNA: TGTGCCAGCAGTTTACTGGCAGGGGGCTACGAGCAGTACGTC.

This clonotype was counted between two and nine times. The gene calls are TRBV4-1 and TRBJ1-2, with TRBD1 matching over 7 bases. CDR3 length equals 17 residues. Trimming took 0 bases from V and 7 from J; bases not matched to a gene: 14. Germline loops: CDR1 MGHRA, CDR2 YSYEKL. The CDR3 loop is CASSQDPVQGRVGGYTF. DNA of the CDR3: TGCGCCAGCAGCCAAGATCCGGTACAGGGGAGGGTCGGTGGCTACACCTTC.

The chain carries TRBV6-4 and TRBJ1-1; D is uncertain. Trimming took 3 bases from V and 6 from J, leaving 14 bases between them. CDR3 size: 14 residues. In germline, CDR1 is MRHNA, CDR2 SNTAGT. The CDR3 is CASSETVGVAEAFF. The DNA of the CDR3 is TGTGCCAGCAGTGAGACGGTGGGCGTCGCTGAAGCTTTCTTT.

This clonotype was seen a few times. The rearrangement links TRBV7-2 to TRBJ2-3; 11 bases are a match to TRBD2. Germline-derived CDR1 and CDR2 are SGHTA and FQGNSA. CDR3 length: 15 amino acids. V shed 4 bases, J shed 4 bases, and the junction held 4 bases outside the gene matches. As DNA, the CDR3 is TGTGCCAGCAGCTATAGCGGGGGGGCCGCAGATACGCAGTATTTT. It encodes CASSYSGGAADTQYF.

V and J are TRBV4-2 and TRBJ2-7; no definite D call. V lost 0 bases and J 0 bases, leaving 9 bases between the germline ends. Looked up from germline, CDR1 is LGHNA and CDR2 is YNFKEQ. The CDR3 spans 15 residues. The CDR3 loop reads CASSQDRSYSYEQYF. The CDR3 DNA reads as TGTGCCAGCAGCCAAGATCGCAGTTACTCCTACGAGCAGTACTTC.

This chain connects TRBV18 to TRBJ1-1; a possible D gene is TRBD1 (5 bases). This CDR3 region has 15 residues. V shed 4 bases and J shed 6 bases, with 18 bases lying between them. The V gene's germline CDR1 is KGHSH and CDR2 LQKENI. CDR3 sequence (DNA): TGTGCCAGCTCACAAATCCGGGACCGAGAACCTGAAGCTTTCTTT. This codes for CASSQIRDREPEAFF.

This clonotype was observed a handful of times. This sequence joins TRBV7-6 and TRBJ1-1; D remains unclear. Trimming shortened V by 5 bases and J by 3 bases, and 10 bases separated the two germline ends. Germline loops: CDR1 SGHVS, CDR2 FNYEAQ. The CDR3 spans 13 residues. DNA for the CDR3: TGTGCCAGCAGCCCTAGCGGATACACTGAAGCTTTCTTT. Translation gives CASSPSGYTEAFF.